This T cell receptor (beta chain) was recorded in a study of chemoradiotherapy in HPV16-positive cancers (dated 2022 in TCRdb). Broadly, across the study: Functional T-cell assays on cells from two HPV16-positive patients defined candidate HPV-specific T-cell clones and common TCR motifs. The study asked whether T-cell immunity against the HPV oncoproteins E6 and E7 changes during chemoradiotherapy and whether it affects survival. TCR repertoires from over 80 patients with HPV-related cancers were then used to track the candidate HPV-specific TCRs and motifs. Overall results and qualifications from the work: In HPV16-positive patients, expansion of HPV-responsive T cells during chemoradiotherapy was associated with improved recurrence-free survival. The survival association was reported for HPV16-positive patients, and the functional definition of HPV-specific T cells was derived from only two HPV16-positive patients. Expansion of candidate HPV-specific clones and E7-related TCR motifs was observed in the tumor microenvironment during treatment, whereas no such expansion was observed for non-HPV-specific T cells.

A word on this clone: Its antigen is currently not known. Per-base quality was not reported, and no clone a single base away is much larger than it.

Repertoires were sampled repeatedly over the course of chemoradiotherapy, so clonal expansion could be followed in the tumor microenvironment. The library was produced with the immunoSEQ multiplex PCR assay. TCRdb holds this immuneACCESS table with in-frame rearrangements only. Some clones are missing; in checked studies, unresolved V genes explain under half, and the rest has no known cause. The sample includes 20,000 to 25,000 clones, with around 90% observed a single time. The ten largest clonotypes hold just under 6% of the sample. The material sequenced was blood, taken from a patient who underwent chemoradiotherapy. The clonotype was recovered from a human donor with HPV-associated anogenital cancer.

The CDR3 sequence is CASSQEMQYF. The nucleotide sequence is TGTGCCAGCAGTCAAGAGATGCAGTACTTC. The chain is assembled from TRBV25-1 and TRBJ2-7; confidence is insufficient to name the D gene. From the germline V gene, CDR1 is MGHDK and CDR2 is SYGVNS. Counted from cysteine to phenylalanine, this CDR3 has 10 amino acids. Just the 30-base CDR3 DNA is kept, in frame starting at base 1. V loses 5 bases, J loses 9 bases, and the germline ends lie 8 bases apart.